The 16 T cell receptor beta chains listed next were all sequenced from one sample in a study of control samples from healthy donors and cancer patients. Some clones are missing from TCRdb's copy, which holds only in-frame ones; the method was immunoSEQ multiplex PCR. The sample yields around 50,000 clones, 95% to 96% seen once. Sample: blood. Every receptor here comes from a woman under 40 in good health.

The chain recombines TRBV5-1 with TRBJ1-1, with TRBD1 matching over 11 bases. The CDR3 has 14 residues. V dropped 7 bases and J dropped 0; count of bases not matched to a gene: 2. The V gene's germline CDR1 is SGHRS and CDR2 YFSETQ. The CDR3 DNA sequence: TGCGCCAGCGGACAGGGGGCATTGAACACTGAAGCTTTCTTT. It translates to CASGQGALNTEAFF.

The J gene is TRBJ1-2, the V gene TRBV27, with TRBD1 as a possible D gene (5 bases). CDR3 length equals 13 residues. The V gene lost 5 bases and the J gene lost 6 bases, with 13 bases spanning the gap. Germline loops: CDR1 MNHEY, CDR2 SMNVEV (reference sequence). Written as DNA, the CDR3 is TGTGCCAGCAGTACCTGGACGGGGGATGGCTACACCTTC. Protein product: CASSTWTGDGYTF.

V usage is TRBV19 and J usage is TRBJ1-4; a possible D gene is TRBD1 (5 bases). From germline, CDR1 is LNHDA and CDR2 SQIVND (reference sequence). The CDR3 runs to 11 residues. Deletions cut 5 bases from V and 11 bases from J, with 9 bases between. Here the CDR3 DNA reads TGTGCCAGTAGTCAGGGACTCAAACTGTTTTTT. It translates to CASSQGLKLFF.

J is TRBJ1-5 and V is TRBV7-6; D not certain. CDR1 SGHVS and CDR2 FNYEAQ come from the germline V gene. Trimming shortened V by 1 base and J by 1 base, and 8 bases separated the two germline ends. The CDR3 totals 15 residues. The CDR3 region has the DNA TGTGCCAGCAGCTTAGACTTCGGGAGCAATCAGCCCCAGCATTTT. This translates into CASSLDFGSNQPQHF. The variable domain in full, with the rest retrieved from reference TRBV7-6 and TRBJ1-5, is GAGVSQSPRYKVTKRGQDVALRCDPISGHVSLYWYRQALGQGPEFLTYFNYEAQQDKSGLPNDRFSAERPEGSISTLTIQRTEQRDSAMYRCASSLDFGSNQPQHFGDGTRLSIL.

As DNA, the CDR3 is TGTGCCAGCAGCAAACTGGACAGGGGAGGCTACGAGCAGTACTTC. Translated, it gives CASSKLDRGGYEQYF. The V and J genes are TRBV5-8 and TRBJ2-7, with 9 nucleotides matching TRBD1. The germline V gene encodes CDR1 SGHTS and CDR2 YDEGEE. Trimming cost V 4 bases and J 3 bases; bases outside gene matches: 8. CDR3 size: 15 residues. Variable domain in full (rest from reference TRBV5-8 and TRBJ2-7): EAGVTQSPTHLIKTRGQQATLRCSPISGHTSVYWYQQALGLGLQFLLWYDEGEERNRGNFPPRFSGRQFPNYSSELNVNALELEDSALYLCASSKLDRGGYEQYFGPGTRLTVT.

The chain employs TRBV30 and TRBJ1-4, with D unclear. The CDR3 extends over 13 amino acids. Looked up from germline, CDR1 is GTSNPN and CDR2 is SVGIG (reference sequence). V dropped 2 bases and J dropped 10 bases, with 14 bases sitting between them. CDR3 sequence (DNA): TGTGCCTGGAGTTGGGAGGAGGTCGGAAAACTGTTTTTT. Its translation: CAWSWEEVGKLFF. The whole variable domain, remainder taken from reference TRBV30 and TRBJ1-4, is SQTIHQWPATLVQPVGSPLSLECTVEGTSNPNLYWYRQAAGRGLQLLFYSVGIGQISSEVPQNLSASRPQDRQFILSSKKLLLSDSGFYLCAWSWEEVGKLFFGSGTQLSVL.

J is TRBJ2-1 and V is TRBV19; no reliable D call. CDR1 is LNHDA, CDR2 SQIVND, per germline (reference sequence). CDR3 length: 14 amino acids. Trimming shortened V by 4 bases and J by 2 bases, and 9 bases separated the two germline ends. This CDR3 is CASSTRLAYNEQFF. CDR3 sequence (DNA): TGTGCCAGTAGTACCCGTTTAGCCTACAATGAGCAGTTCTTC.

The chain uses TRBV6-1 and TRBJ2-5, with 8 positions matching TRBD1. The CDR3 is 15 amino acids. Germline assignment: CDR1 MNHNS and CDR2 SASEGT. V gave up 2 bases and J gave up 5 bases; unmatched junction bases: 7. The CDR3 bases are TGTGCCAGCAGTGAAAGAAGACAGGGGAGGGAGACCCAGTACTTC. Translation gives CASSERRQGRETQYF.

The V call is TRBV30, the J call TRBJ2-7; D could derive from TRBD1 or TRBD2 (5 bases each). This CDR3 is 11 amino acids long. Germline V lookup: CDR1 GTSNPN, CDR2 SVGIG (reference sequence). Trimming removed 0 bases at V and 6 bases at J, with 6 bases between. The CDR3 here is CAWSVGGEQYF. The CDR3 DNA reads as TGTGCCTGGAGTGTTGGGGGCGAGCAGTACTTC.

This chain connects TRBV5-1 to TRBJ2-2; D is undetermined. The V and J ends lost 4 bases and 10 bases respectively, with 8 bases between them. This CDR3 has 11 amino acids. The germline CDR1 and CDR2 sequences are SGHRS and YFSETQ. CDR3 amino acids: CASSENQELFF. DNA for the CDR3: TGCGCCAGCAGCGAGAACCAGGAGCTGTTTTTT.

The chain couples TRBV3-1 (or the pseudogene TRBV3-2) to TRBJ2-7, with D unclear. The V gene's germline CDR1 is LGHDT and CDR2 YNNKEL (reference sequence). The CDR3 extends over 17 amino acids. V was cut by 0 bases and J by 3 bases, with 18 bases left in between. This CDR3 is CASSQDGVSNAFYEQYF. The CDR3 DNA follows: TGTGCCAGCAGCCAAGATGGTGTTAGCAACGCCTTCTACGAGCAGTACTTC.

This chain joins TRBV6-2 or TRBV6-3 and TRBJ2-1; perhaps TRBD1 as D (5 bases). Germline V CDR1 and CDR2: MNHEY, SVGEGT. This CDR3 has 12 amino acids. The V and J ends lost 5 bases and 10 bases respectively, with 12 bases between them. For the CDR3, the DNA is TGTGCCAGCAGTCAGCCCCCAGGGGAGCAGTTCTTC. Translating gives CASSQPPGEQFF.

This rearrangement joins TRBV28 to TRBJ1-5; no definite D call. The V end was cut by 3 bases, the J end by 5 bases, with 5 bases between. This CDR3 spans 12 amino acids. Germline values: CDR1 MDHEN, CDR2 SYDVKM. CDR3 nucleotides: TGTGCCAGCAGTTTCTCCGATCAGCCCCAGCATTTT. Its translation: CASSFSDQPQHF.

This sequence joins TRBV18 and TRBJ2-6, with 8 positions matching TRBD1. Germline V CDR1 and CDR2: KGHSH, LQKENI. This CDR3 has 17 residues. J was trimmed by 0 bases and V by 6 bases; bases with no gene match: 7. The CDR3 DNA is TGTGCCAGCTCTCCTGACAGGGGATTCTCTGGGGCCAACGTCCTGACTTTC. Amino acid sequence: CASSPDRGFSGANVLTF.

The V and J genes are TRBV24-1 and TRBJ1-5; 7 bases line up with TRBD1. Germline trimming cut 7 bases from V and 5 bases from J; bases unmatched to any gene: 7. CDR1 and CDR2 from the germline V gene are KGHDR and SFDVKD. The length of the CDR3 is 14 residues. The CDR3 loop reads CATSRTGDDQPQHF. The CDR3 DNA is TGTGCCACCAGCAGAACAGGGGACGATCAGCCCCAGCATTTT.

The chain combines TRBV18 with TRBJ2-3, with D perhaps assigned TRBD1 or TRBD2 (6 bases each). Trimming took 1 base from V and 2 from J, leaving 10 bases between them. CDR1 and CDR2 from the germline V gene are KGHSH and LQKENI. The CDR3 spans 15 residues. The CDR3 region has the DNA TGTGCCAGCTCACCACGGGGGGCCGACACAGATACGCAGTATTTT. Residues: CASSPRGADTDTQYF.